The rows below give T cell receptor beta chains drawn from one sample of a study of a mutant IDH1 vaccine in newly diagnosed glioma. Their antigens are not known. Libraries were prepared by immunoSEQ multiplex PCR; TCRdb keeps only in-frame clonotypes and omits some of them. The sample carries tens of thousands of clones, about 80% recorded once. The source was PBMCs, collected from a glioma patient whose treatment included an IDH1 peptide vaccine. The receptors were sampled from a woman under 30 with glioma. CDR3s include the opening cysteine and the closing phenylalanine or tryptophan. The D gene is left open where the match is weak. For some rows the clone size is stated as once, few or many, or as a class when expanded; others skip it.

d_gene,abundance,v_gene,j_gene,CDR3nt,CDR3aa
TRBD2,NA,TRBV18,TRBJ2-7,TGTGCCAGCTCACTCAATAGCGGGTCCTACGAGCAGTACTTC,CASSLNSGSYEQYF
NA,NA,TRBV11-3,TRBJ2-5,TGTGCCAGCAGCTTCTTTGGCGGGGAGACCCAGTACTTC,CASSFFGGETQYF
NA,NA,TRBV5-6,TRBJ2-2,TGTGCCAGCCGCCGGCTACAGTGGCTAGGCACCGGGGAGCTGTTTTTT,CASRRLQWLGTGELFF
NA,NA,TRBV5-1,TRBJ2-7,TGCGCCAGCAGCCCGGCCACAGGCTACGAGCAGTACTTC,CASSPATGYEQYF
NA,NA,TRBV2,TRBJ1-1,TGTGCCAGCAGTGAAGCGATCGGAGGGGCTGGTACTGAAGCTTTCTTT,CASSEAIGGAGTEAFF
NA,NA,TRBV7-2,TRBJ1-1,TGTGCCAGCAGCTTAGCCGGGGTCGTGAGCACTGAAGCTTTCTTT,CASSLAGVVSTEAFF
TRBD2,NA,TRBV6-5,TRBJ2-3,TGTGCCAGCAGTTACTCGGCGGGAGGCACAGATACGCAGTATTTT,CASSYSAGGTDTQYF
TRBD2,NA,TRBV9,TRBJ2-2,TGTGCCAGCAGCCCCCTAGGACTAGCGGGAGAATCGCGGGGGGAGCTGTTTTTT,CASSPLGLAGESRGELFF
NA,NA,TRBV6-1,TRBJ1-2,TGTGCCAGCAAAGAGCGAGGGATCCATGGCTACACCTTC,CASKERGIHGYTF
NA,NA,TRBV4-2,TRBJ2-3,TGTGCCAGCAGCCAAGATAAAGAGGGGGTCACAGATACGCAGTATTTT,CASSQDKEGVTDTQYF
NA,NA,TRBV27,TRBJ2-3,TGTGCCAGCAGTATGACAGCTAGCACAGATACGCAGTATTTT,CASSMTASTDTQYF
NA,NA,TRBV7-9,TRBJ2-3,TGTGCCAGCAGCTTGGAAGGGTTTCTTAATACGCAGTATTTT,CASSLEGFLNTQYF
TRBD1,once,TRBV6-5,TRBJ1-4,TGTGCCAGCGGACCGGGACAGGGCCCTGAAAAACTGTTTTTT,CASGPGQGPEKLFF
NA,once,TRBV7-9,TRBJ2-3,TGTGCCAGCAGCTTTTTAGGGGGCACAGATACGCAGTATTTT,CASSFLGGTDTQYF
NA,NA,TRBV10-3,TRBJ1-1,TGTGCCATCAGTGTATTGAGGGAAAACACTGAAGCTTTCTTT,CAISVLRENTEAFF
NA,few,TRBV6-5,TRBJ1-1,TGTGCCAGCAGCCAGGGACGGCTGAACACTGAAGCTTTCTTT,CASSQGRLNTEAFF
TRBD1,NA,TRBV2,TRBJ1-4,TGTGCCAGCAAAATGACCGGGACAGGAGATGAAAAACTGTTTTTT,CASKMTGTGDEKLFF
NA,once,TRBV7-9,TRBJ2-3,TGTGCCAGCAGCTCCGGCACAGATACGCAGTATTTT,CASSSGTDTQYF
NA,few,TRBV7-2,TRBJ2-2,TGTGCCAGCAGCATCGGGATGGTGCCCGCCGGGGAGCTGTTTTTT,CASSIGMVPAGELFF
NA,NA,TRBV7-8,TRBJ1-2,TGTGCCAGCAGCCCAGACGTAAGACCGCCCTATGGCTACACCTTC,CASSPDVRPPYGYTF
NA,NA,TRBV19,TRBJ2-2,TGTGCCAGTAGTCCCAAGCATCCCGGGGAGCTGTTTTTT,CASSPKHPGELFF
NA,few,TRBV9,TRBJ1-1,TGTGCCAGCAGAGCCCCGGGGCAGGAAGCTTTCTTT,CASRAPGQEAFF
TRBD1,once,TRBV5-1,TRBJ2-7,TGCGCCTCAAAAGGGGGACAGGGCTCCTACGAGCAGTACTTC,CASKGGQGSYEQYF
TRBD1,NA,TRBV6-5,TRBJ1-2,TGTGCCAGCAGTGGGGACAGAGGGATTCTGGGAGGCTACACCTTC,CASSGDRGILGGYTF
TRBD1,NA,TRBV15,TRBJ2-5,TGTGCCACCAGCATAGACAGGGGGAGACAAGAGACCCAGTACTTC,CATSIDRGRQETQYF
NA,once,TRBV4-1,TRBJ2-3,TGCGCCAGCAGCCAAGAATTTACAGGAAGAGATACGCAGTATTTT,CASSQEFTGRDTQYF
NA,NA,TRBV10-3,TRBJ1-4,TGTGCCATCAGTGAGGTTACAGGGAGGGAAAAACTGTTTTTT,CAISEVTGREKLFF
TRBD1,NA,TRBV19,TRBJ2-3,TGTGCCAGTAGTAGGACAGGAACAGATACGCAGTATTTT,CASSRTGTDTQYF
NA,few,TRBV4-1,TRBJ1-2,TGCGCCAGCAGACACGTGAACTATGGCTACACCTTC,CASRHVNYGYTF
TRBD1,NA,TRBV7-9,TRBJ1-2,TGTGCCAGCAGCCCACATCTCGGACAGGGAGCTAACTATGGCTACACCTTC,CASSPHLGQGANYGYTF
TRBD1,NA,TRBV6-5,TRBJ1-6,TGTGCCAGCAGTCCATCTACAGGGGACGGCTCACCCCTCCACTTT,CASSPSTGDGSPLHF
TRBD1,NA,TRBV2,TRBJ2-2,TGTGCCAGCAGTGAACATACAGGGGGCCCCGGGGAGCTGTTTTTT,CASSEHTGGPGELFF